These 9 T cell receptor beta chains came from one sample sequenced in a study of blood T cell repertoires in COVID-19. Method: immunoSEQ multiplex PCR; TCRdb's copy keeps in-frame clones and lacks some. The table includes roughly 49,000 clones, about 83% detected once. The specimen was peripheral blood. These receptors were collected from a woman aged 80 or older with acute or convalescent COVID-19.

The J gene is TRBJ2-5, the V gene TRBV5-1; 10 bases map to TRBD2. The trim removed 3 bases at V and 0 bases at J, leaving 2 bases unmatched. Germline V gene data show CDR1 as SGHRS and CDR2 as YFSETQ. This CDR3 has 15 residues. CDR3 nucleotides: TGCGCCAGCAGCTCACTAGCGGGGTACCAAGAGACCCAGTACTTC. This codes for CASSSLAGYQETQYF.

The V gene is TRBV7-9, the J gene TRBJ1-4, with 8 positions matching TRBD1. Germline-derived CDR1 and CDR2 are SEHNR and FQNEAQ (reference sequence). The CDR3 is 15 amino acids. V lost 3 bases and J lost 8; bases outside the gene matches: 8. This CDR3 reads CASSLSTGDVEKLFF. CDR3 in DNA: TGTGCCAGCAGCTTGTCGACAGGGGATGTGGAAAAACTGTTTTTT. Variable domain in full (rest from reference TRBV7-9 and TRBJ1-4): DTGVSQNPRHKITKRGQNVTFRCDPISEHNRLYWYRQTLGQGPEFLTYFQNEAQLEKSRLLSDRFSAERPKGSFSTLEIQRTEQGDSAMYLCASSLSTGDVEKLFFGSGTQLSVL.

This rearrangement joins TRBV2 to TRBJ1-2; weak D call: TRBD1 (6 bases). The V and J ends lost 5 bases and 8 bases respectively, with 18 bases between them. In germline, CDR1 is SNHLY, CDR2 FYNNEI. The CDR3 extends over 14 amino acids. This chain's CDR3 is CASSSSRGPAGYTF. The CDR3 DNA follows: TGTGCCAGCAGTTCGTCCAGGGGACCGGCAGGCTACACCTTC. Full variable domain (missing parts from reference TRBV2 and TRBJ1-2): EPEVTQTPSHQVTQMGQEVILRCVPISNHLYFYWYRQILGQKVEFLVSFYNNEISEKSEIFDDQFSVERPDGSNFTLKIRSTKLEDSAMYFCASSSSRGPAGYTFGSGTRLTVV.

The chain recombines TRBV3-1 (or the pseudogene TRBV3-2) with TRBJ2-2; 14 bases fit TRBD2. Germline lookup yields CDR1 LGHDT and CDR2 YNNKEL (reference sequence). The CDR3 loop spans 17 amino acids. Losses at the gene ends were 4 bases for V and 2 bases for J; bases not matched to a gene: 3. CDR3 loop: CASSLGLAGDNTGELFF. Here the CDR3 DNA reads TGTGCCAGCAGCCTGGGACTAGCGGGGGATAACACCGGGGAGCTGTTTTTT.

The V gene is TRBV2, the J gene TRBJ1-4, with unresolved D. The CDR3 totals 15 residues. Trimming took 0 bases from V and 6 from J, leaving 11 bases between them. Germline assignment: CDR1 SNHLY and CDR2 FYNNEI. The CDR3 DNA reads TGTGCCAGCAGTGAAGCGACGGGTGCCGATGAAAAACTGTTTTTT. Residues: CASSEATGADEKLFF.

J is TRBJ1-6 and V is TRBV5-1; 8 nucleotides line up with TRBD1. V lost 2 bases, J lost 8 bases, and 9 bases stayed unmatched. Germline V gene sequence: CDR1 SGHRS, CDR2 YFSETQ. The CDR3 loop spans 16 amino acids. CDR3 sequence (DNA): TGCGCCAGCAGCTTCCGGACAGGGAAGGGGGATTCACCCCTCCACTTT. Its protein is CASSFRTGKGDSPLHF.

The chain uses TRBV30 and TRBJ1-6; no definite D call. The CDR3 is 17 amino acids. V gave up 2 bases and J gave up 0 bases, with 14 bases separating them. CDR1 is GTSNPN and CDR2 is SVGIG in the germline V gene (reference sequence). The CDR3: CAWSRSRSSSYNSPLHF. In nucleotides, the CDR3 is TGTGCCTGGAGTCGGAGCCGGTCGAGCTCCTATAATTCACCCCTCCACTTT.

The chain joins TRBV3-1 (or the pseudogene TRBV3-2) to TRBJ2-5; D perhaps matches TRBD2 (5 bases). Germline V gives CDR1 LGHDT, CDR2 YNNKEL (reference sequence). The V gene lost 0 bases and the J gene lost 5 bases, with 13 bases spanning the gap. The CDR3 is 15 residues long. The CDR3 DNA sequence: TGTGCCAGCAGCCAAGAGAGGGCAGGAGCGGAGACCCAGTACTTC. It translates to CASSQERAGAETQYF.

The chain carries TRBV12-3 or TRBV12-4 and TRBJ2-5; 9 nucleotides align to TRBD2. The CDR3 consists of 13 residues. V gave up 6 bases and J gave up 3 bases; unmatched junction bases: 2. The CDR3 coding sequence is TGTGCCAGCAGGCGGGGGGGCGAAGAGACCCAGTACTTC. This sequence encodes CASRRGGEETQYF.